This TCR beta chain comes out of a study of T cell responses to AZD1222 COVID-19 vaccine. From germline, CDR1 is SQVTM and CDR2 ANQGSEA. This CDR3 comprises 13 residues. Sequenced by immunoSEQ multiplex PCR; TCRdb stores in-frame clones only, minus some. This repertoire shows about 210,000 clones, 94% found once; its top ten account for around 1.5%. Sequences were derived from peripheral blood, sampled 28 days after the second dose of the MenACWY control vaccine. This chain joins TRBV29-1 and TRBJ2-1; D is perhaps TRBD2 (5 bases). The TCR was taken from an adult who received the MenACWY meningococcal vaccine as a control. The chain's CDR3 is CRIGETPYNEQFF. The CDR3 region has the DNA TGCAGGATCGGGGAGACCCCCTACAATGAGCAGTTCTTC.